The TCR beta chain under discussion was sequenced for a study of T cells in Graves' hyperthyroidism and ophthalmopathy. Study as a whole: It was at initial diagnosis, before any treatment, that peripheral blood was collected. Overall study findings and caveats: Ophthalmopathy was told apart from stable hyperthyroidism by a 13 V-J model.

There were TCR beta CDR3 regions amplified from RNA transcripts. The TCR CDR3 first-round RT-PCR relied on the HTBI primer set. TCRdb reprocessed the multiplex PCR reads with MiXCR, giving one entry per CDR3 protein. Of hundreds of thousands of distinct CDR3 sequences listed, approximately 14% are singletons. Each diagnosis was grounded in clinical symptoms, serum thyroxine and TRAb, thyroid ultrasound, and orbital computed tomography. Source material for PBMCs was about 10 ml fresh peripheral blood. The CDR3 is 17 amino acids. Germline values: CDR1 SEHNR, CDR2 FQNEAQ (reference sequence). V shed 6 bases, J shed 4 bases, and the junction held 12 bases outside the gene matches. Ten or more counts support this clonotype. Its antigen is as yet unknown.

The chain has TRBV7-9 and TRBJ1-1; 12 nucleotides agree with TRBD1. Specimen: blood. The clonotype was recovered from a woman aged 45-65 years with Graves' ophthalmopathy. As DNA, the CDR3 is TGTGCCAGCAGTTCGTGGGGACAGGGGGCGGCGGTCACTGAAGCTTTCTTT. Translation gives CASSSWGQGAAVTEAFF.